The T cell receptor (beta chain) under discussion was sequenced for a study of blood T cell repertoires in COVID-19. At the level of the study: The study drew acute and convalescent COVID-19 samples from the United States, Italy and Spain. Sample material is recorded as cDNA or gDNA derived from T cells, B-cell-depleted T cells, or PBMCs.

The length of the CDR3 is 14 residues. Germline V CDR1 and CDR2: SQVTM, ANQGSEA. Losses at the gene ends were 4 bases for V and 8 bases for J; bases not matched to a gene: 9. Authors' methods: Estimates of nucleated cell counts were drawn from the amplification of reference gene primers. Some clones are missing from TCRdb's copy, which holds only in-frame ones; the method was immunoSEQ multiplex PCR. The DNA gave D and trimming, while V, J and clone size come from that table. The data hold some 220,000 clones, with 75% to 85% observed a single time. Material for sequencing was peripheral blood. This clonotype was sampled from a human donor in a cohort sampled during active COVID-19. The V and J genes are TRBV29-1 and TRBJ1-4; 8 nucleotides match TRBD1. The CDR3 here is CSVATGTGDEKLFF. The CDR3, as DNA: TGCAGCGTTGCCACCGGGACAGGCGACGAAAAACTGTTTTTT.